Below, one TCR beta chain is given with its context. Authors' methods: By means of reference gene primer amplification, nucleated cell counts were estimated. Here immunoSEQ multiplex PCR was the method, and the copy in TCRdb shows in-frame clones only, minus some. For V, J and clone size, that table is used; D and trimming come from the DNA. Among 130,000 or so clones listed, approximately 84% were seen once. The entry originates in a study of blood T cell repertoires in COVID-19. V lost 0 bases and J 7 bases, leaving 7 bases between the germline ends. The CDR3 is 13 amino acids. The germline gives CDR1 SGHAT, CDR2 FQNNGV.

This TCR was sampled from a woman older than 75 with acute or convalescent COVID-19. Sequenced material: peripheral blood. The chain combines TRBV11-2 with TRBJ1-5; D is uncertain. The CDR3 loop reads CASSLEPGQPQHF. The CDR3 region has the DNA TGTGCCAGCAGCTTAGAGCCGGGACAGCCCCAGCATTTT.